A selection of T cell receptor beta chains follows, all from one sample in a study of blood T cell repertoires in COVID-19. Profiled with immunoSEQ multiplex PCR; TCRdb holds only in-frame clones, not every one. The sample contains fewer than 110,000 clones, around 90% of which appear only once. Sequenced sample: peripheral blood. These receptor sequences come from a man between 50 and 59 years old in a cohort sampled during active COVID-19. CDR3s leave out the opening cysteine and the closing phenylalanine or tryptophan. Each record gives: V gene, clone size, CDR3 protein. Expanded clones get a size class; other rows say once, few or many, or leave the size out.

v_call: TRBV9
clone_size: NA
cdr3_aa: ASSVEPTAEAF

v_call: TRBV4-2
clone_size: NA
cdr3_aa: ASSHAGQNTGELF

v_call: TRBV3-1/TRBV3-2
clone_size: once
cdr3_aa: ASSHPRTGGKAGELF

v_call: TRBV3-1/TRBV3-2
clone_size: NA
cdr3_aa: ASSQEAGANYGYT

v_call: TRBV10-1
clone_size: NA
cdr3_aa: ASSESSAGDGYT

v_call: TRBV6-5
clone_size: NA
cdr3_aa: ASTSWTVNTGELF

v_call: TRBV2
clone_size: NA
cdr3_aa: ASSEEQGAGNTIY

v_call: TRBV5-1
clone_size: NA
cdr3_aa: ASSRQGTGDTEAF

v_call: TRBV13
clone_size: NA
cdr3_aa: ASSLGGANEKLF

v_call: TRBV5-1
clone_size: once
cdr3_aa: ASSFGLEADTQY

v_call: TRBV5-1
clone_size: NA
cdr3_aa: ASSLVGQGGELF

v_call: TRBV7-2
clone_size: NA
cdr3_aa: ASSLGGAGGANVLT

v_call: TRBV7-2
clone_size: NA
cdr3_aa: ASSFNNGQFNQPQH

v_call: TRBV3-1/TRBV3-2
clone_size: NA
cdr3_aa: ASSYRGGTEAF

v_call: TRBV29-1
clone_size: NA
cdr3_aa: SVVENSNQPQH

v_call: TRBV5-1
clone_size: NA
cdr3_aa: ASSPGLNTGELF

v_call: TRBV10-3
clone_size: NA
cdr3_aa: AISSEENEQF

v_call: TRBV5-1
clone_size: NA
cdr3_aa: ASSALLAGRRNEQF

v_call: TRBV5-1
clone_size: few
cdr3_aa: ASSLNVAGKDEQF

v_call: TRBV5-1
clone_size: NA
cdr3_aa: ASSLAWTGTDTQY

v_call: TRBV19
clone_size: once
cdr3_aa: ASSPYRLAGGGNEQF

v_call: TRBV10-3
clone_size: few
cdr3_aa: AITPVLLSYEQY

v_call: TRBV20-1
clone_size: NA
cdr3_aa: SASVGYGNEQF

v_call: TRBV27
clone_size: NA
cdr3_aa: ASSRVFRAALAGYT

v_call: TRBV11-2
clone_size: NA
cdr3_aa: ASSFYYDSKNIQY

v_call: TRBV5-1
clone_size: NA
cdr3_aa: ASSLGTGDGYT

v_call: TRBV7-9
clone_size: NA
cdr3_aa: ASSFGTGGTSTNEKLF

v_call: TRBV14
clone_size: NA
cdr3_aa: ASGPPGNTEAF

v_call: TRBV5-6
clone_size: NA
cdr3_aa: ASSLDRNNQPQH

v_call: TRBV19
clone_size: NA
cdr3_aa: ASSSGQVSNQPQH

v_call: TRBV5-1
clone_size: NA
cdr3_aa: ASSTQGGGQETQY

v_call: TRBV28
clone_size: once
cdr3_aa: ASTSSGQGNTGELF

v_call: TRBV3-1/TRBV3-2
clone_size: NA
cdr3_aa: ASSRLSTDTQY

v_call: TRBV11-2
clone_size: NA
cdr3_aa: ASSHIPGQGQETQY

v_call: TRBV5-1
clone_size: NA
cdr3_aa: ASRGSDNIKAF

v_call: TRBV3-1/TRBV3-2
clone_size: NA
cdr3_aa: ASSQDLIRAQF

v_call: TRBV11-2
clone_size: once
cdr3_aa: ASSIPGQGNYGYT

v_call: TRBV6-5
clone_size: NA
cdr3_aa: ASSYTGQFTQY

v_call: TRBV25-1
clone_size: NA
cdr3_aa: ASTVSQGGNEQF

v_call: TRBV5-1
clone_size: NA
cdr3_aa: ASSPGTTNGYT

v_call: TRBV12-3/TRBV12-4
clone_size: NA
cdr3_aa: ASSLQGTGELF

v_call: TRBV28
clone_size: once
cdr3_aa: ASSRTISPLH

v_call: TRBV2
clone_size: NA
cdr3_aa: ASSEGRGYGYT

v_call: TRBV7-2
clone_size: NA
cdr3_aa: ASSGLTASEQF